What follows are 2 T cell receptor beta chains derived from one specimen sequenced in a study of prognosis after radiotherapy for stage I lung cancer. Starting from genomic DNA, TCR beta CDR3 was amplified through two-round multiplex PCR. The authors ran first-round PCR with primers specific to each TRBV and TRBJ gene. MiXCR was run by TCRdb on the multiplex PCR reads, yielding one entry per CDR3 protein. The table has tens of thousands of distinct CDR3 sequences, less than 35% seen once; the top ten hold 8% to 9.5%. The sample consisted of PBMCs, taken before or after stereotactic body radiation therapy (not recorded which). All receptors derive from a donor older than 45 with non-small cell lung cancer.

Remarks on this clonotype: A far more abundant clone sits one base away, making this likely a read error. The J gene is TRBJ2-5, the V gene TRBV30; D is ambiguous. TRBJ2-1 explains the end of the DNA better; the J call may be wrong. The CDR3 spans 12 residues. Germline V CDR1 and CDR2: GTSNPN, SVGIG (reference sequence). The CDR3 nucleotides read TGTGCCTGGAGGTTCCTAAGCGATGAGCAGTTCTTC. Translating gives CAWRFLSDEQFF.

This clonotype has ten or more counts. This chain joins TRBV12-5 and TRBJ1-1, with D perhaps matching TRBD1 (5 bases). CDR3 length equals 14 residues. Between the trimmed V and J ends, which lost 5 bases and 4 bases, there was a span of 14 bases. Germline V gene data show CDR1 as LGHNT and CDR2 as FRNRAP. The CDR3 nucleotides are TGTGCTAGTGGTCCCGGTGGGGCGAGCACTGAAGCTTTCTTT. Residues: CASGPGGASTEAFF.